This T cell receptor beta chain was obtained from a study of cytomegalovirus exposure and HLA in healthy donors. Study results and limitations: Published work reported that the classifier diagnosed cytomegalovirus status with high specificity and sensitivity. The majority of TCR sequences were rare, yet some public TCRs appeared in many donors.

Comment on this clone: The antigen is undetermined.

This CDR3 is 14 amino acids long. Method: immunoSEQ multiplex PCR; TCRdb's copy keeps in-frame clones and lacks some. The sample holds 50,000 or so clones, about 94% seen once. The V gene is TRBV21-1, the J gene TRBJ2-7; the D call of TRBD2 is as the table states it, not checked on the DNA. TRBV21-1 is designated a pseudogene. This sequence originates from a man between 18 and 29 years old in good health and CMV-seronegative. Sequenced: PBMCs. In DNA form, the CDR3 reads TGTGCCAGGGGAACTAGTACGGGGGCCTACGAGCAGTACTTC. Its translation: CARGTSTGAYEQYF.